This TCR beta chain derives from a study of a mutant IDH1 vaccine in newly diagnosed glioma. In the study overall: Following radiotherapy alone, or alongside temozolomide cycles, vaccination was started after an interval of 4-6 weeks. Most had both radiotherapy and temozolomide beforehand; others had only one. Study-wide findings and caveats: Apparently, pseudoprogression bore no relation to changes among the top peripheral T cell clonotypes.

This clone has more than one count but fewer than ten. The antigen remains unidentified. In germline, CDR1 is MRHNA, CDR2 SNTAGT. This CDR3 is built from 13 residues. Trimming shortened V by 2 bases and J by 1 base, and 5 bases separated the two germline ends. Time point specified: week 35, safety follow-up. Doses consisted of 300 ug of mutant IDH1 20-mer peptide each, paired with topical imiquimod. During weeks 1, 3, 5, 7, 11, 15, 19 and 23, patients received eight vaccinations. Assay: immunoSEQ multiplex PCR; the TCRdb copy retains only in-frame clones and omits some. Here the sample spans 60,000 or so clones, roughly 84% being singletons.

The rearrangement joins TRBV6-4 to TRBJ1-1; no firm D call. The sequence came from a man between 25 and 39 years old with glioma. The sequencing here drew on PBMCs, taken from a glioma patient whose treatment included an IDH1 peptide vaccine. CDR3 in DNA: TGTGCCAGCAGTGACAGGGCGAACACTGAAGCTTTCTTT. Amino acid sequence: CASSDRANTEAFF.